This TCR beta chain stems from a study of T cell responses to AZD1222 COVID-19 vaccine. Study-wide results and limits: It was only after the peak T cell response that any repertoires were sampled. It should be noted that donors were predominantly white British and more often female, and clonal diversity was possibly underestimated. At baseline, just a handful of AZD1222 recipients tested seropositive. Nearly half of spike-specific TCRs reportedly go after variant regions that carry no mutations.

The table came from immunoSEQ multiplex PCR; TCRdb's copy has only in-frame clones and leaves some out. Of over 65,000 clones detected, about 88% appear once; the ten largest clones hold 6.9%. The CDR3 covers 16 residues. The ends were cut back, 4 bases at V and 4 bases at J, with 17 bases in the middle. Germline V gene data show CDR1 as SGHAT and CDR2 as FQNNGV. As concerns this clone: What it recognizes is unknown.

The sequence was obtained from an adult who received the AZD1222 COVID-19 vaccine. The V call is TRBV11-2, the J call TRBJ1-5; TRBD1 is a possible D gene (6 bases). Sample: peripheral blood, taken 28 days after the second AZD1222 dose. This chain's CDR3 is CASSSGVFHGNQPQHF. The CDR3, as DNA: TGTGCCAGCAGCTCAGGGGTTTTTCACGGGAATCAGCCCCAGCATTTT.